One sample yielded the 22 T cell receptor beta chains listed below, sequenced in a study of spatial heterogeneity in lung cancer. Time point given: blood at routine non-recurrence follow-up after resection. Using its own MiXCR run on the 5' RACE reads, TCRdb lists one record per CDR3 protein. The sample has 15,000 to 20,000 distinct CDR3 sequences, 19% seen once. This sample comprised PBMCs, obtained at follow-up. These receptors all stem from a male donor with early-stage non-small cell lung cancer.

This clonotype occurred many times. The chain has TRBV2 and TRBJ2-7, with D possibly TRBD1 on 6 matching bases. CDR3 length: 15 residues. Trimming shortened V by 0 bases and J by 3 bases, and 12 bases separated the two germline ends. CDR1 and CDR2 from the germline V gene are SNHLY and FYNNEI. The CDR3 DNA is TGTGCCAGCAGTGAAGCGCGACAGGTTGGCTACGAGCAGTACTTC. Translating gives CASSEARQVGYEQYF.

In this sample, this clonotype is medium-sized. V is TRBV2 and J is TRBJ2-7, with TRBD2 as a possible D gene (6 bases). V gave up 0 bases and J gave up 2 bases, with 11 bases separating them. CDR3 length: 15 residues. Germline CDR1 and CDR2: SNHLY and FYNNEI. Here the CDR3 reads CASSEAIGGTYEQYF. DNA for the CDR3: TGTGCCAGCAGTGAAGCTATTGGAGGGACCTACGAGCAGTACTTC.

The genes are TRBV24-1 and TRBJ2-1, with 8 bases that match TRBD2. V was clipped by 6 bases and J by 5 bases; unmatched bases: 2. The germline gives CDR1 KGHDR, CDR2 SFDVKD. The CDR3 spans 13 residues. The CDR3 region has the DNA TGTGCCACCAGTCGGGGGGGGAACAATGAGCAGTTCTTC. This codes for CATSRGGNNEQFF.

This clonotype was seen a handful of times. The J gene is TRBJ2-5, the V gene TRBV20-1, with 7 positions matching TRBD1. The ends lost 5 bases at V and 4 bases at J; junction bases unmatched: 13. There are 15 residues in the CDR3. Germline CDR1 DFQATT, CDR2 SNEGSKA (reference sequence). The CDR3 bases are TGCAGTGCTTTCCCTCGGGCAGGGGGACGAGAGACCCAGTACTTC. It codes for CSAFPRAGGRETQYF.

The sample holds many counts of this clonotype. The chain uses TRBV12-3 or TRBV12-4 and TRBJ1-5; TRBD1 matches 7 bases. The CDR3 contains 15 residues. Trimming at V came to 2 bases and at J to 6 bases, leaving 7 bases not matched to a gene. The CDR3 DNA is TGTGCCAGCAGTTTAACAGGGGAAGTGGGTCAGCCCCAGCATTTT. Translation: CASSLTGEVGQPQHF.

V usage is TRBV10-3 and J usage is TRBJ2-4; D uncertain. This CDR3 comprises 14 residues. CDR1 is ENHRY and CDR2 is SYGVKD in the germline V gene. V shed 3 bases and J shed 1 base, with 7 bases lying between them. CDR3 sequence reads: CAISDGRAKNIQYF. CDR3 in DNA: TGTGCCATCAGTGACGGCAGGGCCAAAAACATTCAGTACTTC.

This clonotype is labeled medium-sized. The rearrangement uses TRBV7-9 and TRBJ1-1; 7 bases are a match to TRBD1. V was clipped by 5 bases and J by 4 bases; unmatched bases: 4. CDR1 and CDR2 (germline): SEHNR, FQNEAQ (reference sequence). The CDR3 sequence is 13 residues long. The CDR3 bases are TGTGCCAGCAGCCGTAACAGGGGCACTGAAGCTTTCTTT. Protein: CASSRNRGTEAFF.

This clonotype was recorded a few times. The J gene is TRBJ2-2, the V gene TRBV7-9; 9 nucleotides line up with TRBD1. This CDR3 has 15 residues. Germline trimming cut 4 bases from V and 7 bases from J; bases unmatched to any gene: 7. Germline loops: CDR1 SEHNR, CDR2 FQNEAQ (reference sequence). The CDR3 sequence is CASSSRTGVIGELFF. The CDR3 coding sequence is TGTGCCAGCAGCTCCCGGACAGGGGTTATCGGGGAGCTGTTTTTT.

This clonotype was recorded at least ten times. The chain uses TRBV29-1 and TRBJ2-3; D is uncertain. Trimming cost V 2 bases and J 4 bases, with 13 bases left between them. The germline CDR1 and CDR2 sequences are SQVTM and ANQGSEA. The CDR3 runs 14 residues. The CDR3 reads CSVELAYGSDTQYF. For the CDR3, the DNA is TGCAGCGTTGAACTGGCTTACGGCTCAGATACGCAGTATTTT.

Only one count was recorded for this clonotype. The J gene is TRBJ1-6, the V gene TRBV12-3 or TRBV12-4, with 7 bases aligning to TRBD1. The CDR3 spans 17 residues. Trimming removed 5 bases from V and 0 bases from J; junction bases left unmatched: 7. CDR3 protein: CASSPGGGLSYNSPLHF. CDR3 nucleotides: TGTGCCAGCAGTCCCGGAGGGGGCCTCTCCTATAATTCACCCCTCCACTTT.

In its sample, this clonotype was seen a few times. The CDR3, as DNA: TGTGCCAGCAGAACCGGGACAGGGGGATTGAATGAGCAGTTCTTC. Translated, it gives CASRTGTGGLNEQFF. The chain recombines TRBV2 with TRBJ2-1, with 11 positions matching TRBD1. V trimming: 6 bases; J trimming: 7 bases; junction bases outside the gene matches: 8. CDR1 SNHLY and CDR2 FYNNEI come from the germline V gene. The CDR3 length is 15 residues.

This clonotype came up a few times. The chain uses TRBV7-3 and TRBJ1-6; D gene ambiguous. Trimming pared 2 bases from V and 0 bases from J, leaving 5 bases between. The CDR3 extends over 15 amino acids. Germline V gives CDR1 SGHTA, CDR2 FQGTGA. Here the CDR3 DNA reads TGTGCCAGCAGCTTACGAAACTCCTATAATTCACCCCTCCACTTT. As protein: CASSLRNSYNSPLHF.

The sample holds a few counts of this clonotype. The V call is TRBV4-3, the J call TRBJ1-2; possible D gene TRBD1, 5 bases. Germline V lookup: CDR1 LGHNA, CDR2 YSLEER. The V and J ends lost 0 bases and 1 base respectively, with 6 bases between them. There are 14 residues in the CDR3. The CDR3 sequence is CASSQDGGNYGYTF. The CDR3 coding sequence is TGCGCCAGCAGCCAAGATGGGGGTAACTATGGCTACACCTTC.

The V call is TRBV5-6, the J call TRBJ1-1, with a tentative D call TRBD1 (6 bases). This CDR3 has 14 residues. Germline loops: CDR1 SGHDT, CDR2 YYEEEE. The ends were cut back, 0 bases at V and 7 bases at J, with 13 bases in the middle. The CDR3 protein is CASSLANRVHEAFF. CDR3 bases: TGTGCCAGCAGCTTGGCCAACAGGGTACATGAAGCTTTCTTT.

This clonotype was detected a few times. V and J are TRBV2 and TRBJ2-3, with TRBD2 matching 8 bases. Germline-derived CDR1 and CDR2 are SNHLY and FYNNEI. J was trimmed by 5 bases and V by 9 bases; bases with no gene match: 10. This CDR3 is 14 amino acids long. The CDR3 DNA is TGTGCCAGGTCATCGGGGGGGCAAGTAGATACGCAGTATTTT. Translation: CARSSGGQVDTQYF.

This clonotype came up many times. The V and J genes are TRBV7-9 and TRBJ2-3; 13 bases are shared with TRBD2. V shed 4 bases, J shed 2 bases, and the junction held 3 bases outside the gene matches. The CDR3 is 16 amino acids. From germline, CDR1 is SEHNR and CDR2 FQNEAQ (reference sequence). CDR3 in DNA: TGTGCCAGCAGCTCGGGACTAGCGGGGTACACAGATACGCAGTATTTT. It yields the protein CASSSGLAGYTDTQYF.

This CDR3 is CASSCWGAGCEQYF. Written as DNA, the CDR3 is TGTGCCAGCAGCTGCTGGGGGGCAGGGTGCGAGCAGTACTTC. V is TRBV7-2 and J is TRBJ2-7; either TRBD1 or TRBD2 may supply D (6 bases each). CDR1 is SGHTA, CDR2 FQGNSA, per germline. V lost 4 bases and J lost 6, with 16 bases in between. This CDR3 contains 14 residues.

The chain couples TRBV20-1 to TRBJ1-2; D gene uncertain. Trimming left V 3 bases short and J 4 bases short, with 15 bases between. The V gene's germline CDR1 is DFQATT and CDR2 SNEGSKA (reference sequence). The CDR3 covers 14 residues. The CDR3 coding sequence is TGCAGTGCTAGTTCAGGCCTATCCACCTATGGCTACACCTTC. Residues: CSASSGLSTYGYTF.

Ten or more counts support this clonotype. The J gene is TRBJ2-7, the V gene TRBV10-3, with 9 bases aligning to TRBD1. Unmatched junction bases numbered 12, after V lost 2 bases and J lost 1 base. The CDR3 contains 18 residues. CDR1 and CDR2 from the germline V gene are ENHRY and SYGVKD. CDR3 amino acids: CAISERSSGQGLSYEQYF. The CDR3 DNA sequence: TGTGCCATCAGTGAGAGATCTTCGGGACAGGGATTATCCTACGAGCAGTACTTC.

This clonotype was detected a few times. The rearrangement joins TRBV4-2 to TRBJ2-1; no definite D call. The CDR3 covers 16 residues. V was trimmed by 0 bases and J by 3 bases, leaving 12 bases between them. Germline CDR1 and CDR2: LGHNA and YNFKEQ. Here the CDR3 DNA reads TGTGCCAGCAGCCAAGATTCAGGTTTTAGCTACAATGAGCAGTTCTTC. Translation gives CASSQDSGFSYNEQFF.

Sample share makes this clonotype medium-sized. The J gene is TRBJ2-5, the V gene TRBV30; D remains unclear. Germline V gives CDR1 GTSNPN, CDR2 SVGIG (reference sequence). The CDR3 has 12 amino acids. Trimming left V 3 bases short and J 3 bases short, with 8 bases between. This CDR3 reads CAWSSNEETQYF. The CDR3 nucleotides are TGTGCCTGGAGCTCCAATGAAGAGACCCAGTACTTC.

This clonotype rates as medium-sized. This chain joins TRBV9 and TRBJ2-1; the D gene is possibly TRBD2 (5 bases). Trimming took 3 bases from V and 8 from J, leaving 12 bases between them. This CDR3 comprises 13 residues. Germline CDR1 reads SGDLS; CDR2 reads YYNGEE. The CDR3 DNA follows: TGTGCCAGCAGCGAGGGAGACTATTATGAGCAGTTCTTC. Its protein is CASSEGDYYEQFF.